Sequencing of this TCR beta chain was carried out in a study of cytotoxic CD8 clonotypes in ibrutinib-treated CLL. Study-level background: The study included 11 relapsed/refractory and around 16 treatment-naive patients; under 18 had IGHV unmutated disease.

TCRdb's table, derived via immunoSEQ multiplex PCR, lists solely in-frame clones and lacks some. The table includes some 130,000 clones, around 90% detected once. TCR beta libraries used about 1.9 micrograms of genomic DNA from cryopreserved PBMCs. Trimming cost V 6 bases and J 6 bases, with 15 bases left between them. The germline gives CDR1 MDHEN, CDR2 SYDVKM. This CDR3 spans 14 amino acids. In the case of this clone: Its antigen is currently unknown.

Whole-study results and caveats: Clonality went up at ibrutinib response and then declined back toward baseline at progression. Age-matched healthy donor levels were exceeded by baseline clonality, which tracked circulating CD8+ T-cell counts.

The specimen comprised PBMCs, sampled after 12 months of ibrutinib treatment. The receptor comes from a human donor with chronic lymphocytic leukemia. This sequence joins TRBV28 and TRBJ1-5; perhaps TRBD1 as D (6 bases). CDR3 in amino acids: CASREGGDGQPQHF. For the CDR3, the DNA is TGTGCCAGCAGGGAGGGGGGAGACGGTCAGCCCCAGCATTTT.